This is a list of T cell receptor beta chains from one sample in a study of T-cell memory formation after mild COVID-19. MiXCR, applied by TCRdb to the 5' RACE reads, yields one record per CDR3 protein. The table has under 700,000 distinct CDR3 sequences, around 21% seen once. The sequencing sample was made of PBMCs or a T cell subset sorted from them (not recorded which). These receptor sequences come from an adult woman who had mild COVID-19 (a few samples of this study predate the infection). Cell type and time point are not known. Each CDR3 is given with its conserved first and last residue. The D gene is left open where the match is weak. A clone size is listed for some rows: how often the clone was seen (once, few, many), or a class if it is expanded.

NA	NA	TRBV12-3/TRBV12-4	TRBJ2-2	CASTHSGALNTGELFF	TGTGCCAGCACCCATTCAGGGGCCCTAAACACCGGGGAGCTGTTTTTT
NA	NA	TRBV12-3/TRBV12-4	TRBJ2-1	CAVPGDIANEQFF	TGTGCCGTCCCGGGGGACATCGCCAATGAGCAGTTCTTC
NA	NA	TRBV6-5	TRBJ2-2	CASSYVRPPGTGELFF	TGTGCCAGCAGTTACGTCAGGCCACCCGGCACCGGGGAGCTGTTTTTT
NA	NA	TRBV27	TRBJ2-2	CASSFSPENTGELFF	TGTGCCAGCAGTTTCTCCCCCGAAAACACCGGGGAGCTGTTTTTT
few	TRBD1	TRBV5-6	TRBJ1-2	CASGVPGQKDGYTF	TGTGCCAGCGGAGTCCCGGGACAGAAGGATGGCTACACCTTC
few	TRBD1	TRBV5-1	TRBJ1-2	CASRNGTADGYTF	TGCGCCAGCAGGAACGGGACAGCTGATGGCTACACCTTC
NA	NA	TRBV15	TRBJ2-7	CATSRSGGGRDEQYF	TGTGCCACCAGCAGATCTGGAGGGGGACGGGACGAGCAGTACTTC
NA	NA	TRBV6-1	TRBJ1-1	CASSATGLNTEAFF	TGTGCCAGCAGTGCAACAGGGCTCAACACTGAAGCTTTCTTT
few	TRBD2	TRBV7-3	TRBJ2-2	CASSALAGRNTGELFF	TGTGCCAGCAGCGCACTAGCGGGGAGGAACACCGGGGAGCTGTTTTTT
NA	NA	TRBV20-1	TRBJ2-1	CSARGTGEYDYNEQFF	TGCAGTGCTAGAGGCACTGGAGAATACGACTACAATGAGCAGTTCTTC
NA	TRBD2	TRBV5-1	TRBJ2-1	CASSPGLVKGNEQFF	TGCGCCAGCAGCCCCGGACTAGTTAAAGGAAATGAGCAGTTCTTC
NA	NA	TRBV6-1	TRBJ2-7	CASSEVGKTYEQYF	TGTGCCAGCAGTGAAGTGGGGAAAACCTACGAGCAGTACTTC
few	TRBD1	TRBV19	TRBJ2-3	CASSRTGGPDTQYF	TGTGCCAGTAGCCGGACAGGGGGCCCAGATACGCAGTATTTT
few	NA	TRBV12-3/TRBV12-4	TRBJ1-1	CASSPGGGSVNTEAFF	TGTGCCAGCAGCCCCGGAGGGGGTTCGGTGAACACTGAAGCTTTCTTT
few	NA	TRBV20-1	TRBJ2-5	CSARVGGQQETQYF	TGCAGTGCTAGAGTGGGGGGACAGCAAGAGACCCAGTACTTC
NA	TRBD1	TRBV28	TRBJ2-1	CASSDGGTDPYNEQFF	TGTGCCAGCAGCGACGGTGGGACAGACCCCTACAATGAGCAGTTCTTC
many	NA	TRBV5-1	TRBJ2-3	CASSLRGTTDTQYF	TGCGCCAGCAGCTTGCGCGGGACAACAGATACGCAGTATTTT
few	NA	TRBV5-6	TRBJ1-2	CASSLGQAIYGYTF	TGTGCCAGCAGCTTGGGACAGGCGATCTATGGCTACACCTTC
few	TRBD2	TRBV28	TRBJ2-3	CASSPGWASGMADTQYF	TGTGCCAGCAGCCCCGGTTGGGCTAGCGGGATGGCAGATACGCAGTATTTT
NA	TRBD1	TRBV29-1	TRBJ2-1	CSVGPGTGVNEQFF	TGCAGCGTAGGGCCGGGGACAGGGGTCAATGAGCAGTTCTTC
NA	NA	TRBV7-8	TRBJ2-1	CASSPPEKSYNEQFF	TGTGCCAGCAGCCCCCCGGAGAAATCCTACAATGAGCAGTTCTTC
few	TRBD2	TRBV7-8	TRBJ2-7	CASSPRTSRNYEQYF	TGTGCCAGCAGCCCCCGGACTAGCAGAAACTACGAGCAGTACTTC
few	NA	TRBV12-3/TRBV12-4	TRBJ2-5	CASSLKLTSSGETQYF	TGTGCCAGCAGTCTGAAGCTGACATCCAGCGGTGAGACCCAGTACTTC
few	NA	TRBV11-2	TRBJ2-7	CASSPTRRVGDYEQYF	TGTGCCAGCAGCCCAACCAGACGAGTAGGAGACTACGAGCAGTACTTC
NA	TRBD2	TRBV7-9	TRBJ2-5	CASRQAGGGETQYF	TGTGCCAGCCGTCAAGCGGGAGGGGGGGAGACCCAGTACTTC
NA	NA	TRBV6-5	TRBJ1-5	CASSRRLEGNQPQHF	TGTGCCAGCAGTCGACGACTCGAGGGCAATCAGCCCCAGCATTTT
NA	NA	TRBV7-8	TRBJ2-7	CASSLGTIRFSYEQYF	TGTGCCAGCAGCTTAGGCACTATAAGATTCTCCTACGAGCAGTACTTC
NA	NA	TRBV6-5	TRBJ1-3	CASRQGYSGNTIYF	TGTGCCAGCAGACAAGGCTACTCTGGAAACACCATATATTTT
many	TRBD1	TRBV12-3/TRBV12-4	TRBJ2-7	CASSLTLTGAYEQYF	TGTGCCAGCAGTTTAACCCTAACAGGGGCCTACGAGCAGTACTTC
NA	NA	TRBV7-3	TRBJ1-2	CASSLGDHYGYTF	TGTGCCAGCAGCTTAGGGGACCACTATGGCTACACCTTC
NA	TRBD1	TRBV5-6	TRBJ1-5	CASSRGQGSGQPQHF	TGTGCCAGCAGCCGGGGACAGGGGAGCGGTCAGCCCCAGCATTTT
NA	TRBD2	TRBV10-3	TRBJ2-3	CAISLAGGADTQYF	TGTGCCATCAGTCTAGCGGGGGGTGCAGATACGCAGTATTTT
few	NA	TRBV5-1	TRBJ1-1	CASSTKGPNTEAFF	TGCGCCAGCAGCACGAAAGGACCGAACACTGAAGCTTTCTTT
few	NA	TRBV7-2	TRBJ2-2	CASSLVWGALVRELFF	TGTGCCAGCAGCTTAGTTTGGGGGGCCTTGGTGAGGGAGCTGTTTTTT
few	TRBD1	TRBV5-1	TRBJ1-2	CASSFEGAGGYTF	TGCGCCAGCAGCTTCGAGGGGGCGGGTGGCTACACCTTC
NA	TRBD1	TRBV3-1	TRBJ1-1	CASSQPGQGLTEAFF	TGTGCCAGCAGCCAGCCCGGACAGGGCCTAACTGAAGCTTTCTTT
few	TRBD1	TRBV7-9	TRBJ2-5	CASTHNEGQGTETQYF	TGTGCCAGCACCCACAACGAGGGACAGGGGACAGAGACCCAGTACTTC
few	NA	TRBV4-1	TRBJ2-7	CASSQGDGWIEQYF	TGCGCCAGCAGCCAGGGGGACGGGTGGATCGAGCAGTACTTC
once	NA	TRBV20-1	TRBJ2-7	CSAPRGASEQYF	TGCAGTGCTCCCCGGGGGGCTAGCGAGCAGTACTTC
few	TRBD1	TRBV2	TRBJ2-7	CASRDRGGTYEQYF	TGTGCCAGCAGGGACAGGGGGGGTACCTACGAGCAGTACTTC
many	TRBD2	TRBV5-1	TRBJ2-7	CASSWGGRAIYEQYF	TGCGCCAGCAGCTGGGGCGGGAGGGCCATCTACGAGCAGTACTTC
NA	NA	TRBV15	TRBJ2-1	CATSRDRGTFSYNEQFF	TGTGCCACCAGCAGAGATCGAGGAACCTTCTCCTACAATGAGCAGTTCTTC
few	TRBD2	TRBV5-1	TRBJ2-3	CASSSGLARADTQYF	TGCGCCAGCAGCTCGGGACTAGCGCGCGCAGATACGCAGTATTTT
few	NA	TRBV6-5	TRBJ1-5	CASSNGPQGGYQPQHF	TGTGCCAGCAGTAACGGTCCACAGGGTGGGTATCAGCCCCAGCATTTT
NA	NA	TRBV5-1	TRBJ2-2	CASQMGGLTGELFF	TGCGCCAGCCAGATGGGAGGTCTAACCGGGGAGCTGTTTTTT
NA	NA	TRBV13	TRBJ2-1	CASSLGRGWVSYNEQFF	TGTGCCAGCAGCTTAGGCCGAGGCTGGGTCTCCTACAATGAGCAGTTCTTC
few	TRBD1	TRBV12-3/TRBV12-4	TRBJ1-1	CASSLGQGGPTEAFF	TGTGCCAGCAGTTTAGGACAGGGAGGGCCCACTGAAGCTTTCTTT
NA	NA	TRBV6-1	TRBJ1-2	CASSAVSGPLSFYGYTF	TGTGCCAGCAGTGCAGTCTCGGGCCCCTTGAGTTTCTATGGCTACACCTTC
NA	NA	TRBV6-2/TRBV6-3	TRBJ2-7	CASSADPEQYF	TGTGCCAGCTCTGCGGATCCCGAGCAGTACTTC
few	TRBD2	TRBV20-1	TRBJ2-3	CSARDLGLAGAPSTDTQYF	TGCAGTGCTAGAGATCTGGGGCTAGCGGGGGCCCCTAGCACAGATACGCAGTATTTT
NA	TRBD1	TRBV7-8	TRBJ1-1	CASSLGQGGLYTEAFF	TGTGCCAGCAGCTTAGGACAGGGAGGCTTGTACACTGAAGCTTTCTTT
NA	NA	TRBV11-2	TRBJ2-5	CASSSGTMSQETQYF	TGTGCCAGCAGCTCCGGGACCATGAGCCAAGAGACCCAGTACTTC
NA	NA	TRBV7-6	TRBJ2-5	CASSLELWETQYF	TGTGCCAGCAGCTTAGAACTGTGGGAGACCCAGTACTTC
NA	NA	TRBV7-6	TRBJ1-1	CASSYLANTEAFF	TGTGCCAGCAGCTACTTAGCGAACACTGAAGCTTTCTTT
NA	TRBD2	TRBV5-1	TRBJ2-1	CASSLEAGGDNEQFF	TGCGCCAGCAGCTTGGAAGCGGGGGGGGACAATGAGCAGTTCTTC
few	NA	TRBV29-1	TRBJ2-7	CSVVGQSYEQYF	TGCAGCGTTGTTGGTCAGTCCTACGAGCAGTACTTC
NA	NA	TRBV18	TRBJ1-2	CASSPRQVNYGYTF	TGTGCCAGCTCACCTCGTCAGGTTAACTATGGCTACACCTTC
many	TRBD2	TRBV5-1	TRBJ2-1	CASSLELAGIGNEQFF	TGCGCCAGCAGCTTGGAACTAGCGGGGATCGGAAATGAGCAGTTCTTC
few	NA	TRBV7-9	TRBJ2-3	CASSLTLQGEGRTDTQYF	TGTGCCAGCAGCTTAACACTCCAGGGGGAGGGCAGGACAGATACGCAGTATTTT
NA	TRBD1	TRBV5-1	TRBJ1-3	CASSSAGQGGNTIYF	TGCGCCAGCAGCTCGGCGGGACAGGGTGGAAACACCATATATTTT